These 13 T cell receptor beta chains were all obtained from the same sample, sequenced in a study of blood T cell repertoires in COVID-19. TCRdb's copy holds only in-frame clones and misses some; the assay was immunoSEQ multiplex PCR. Among approximately 58,000 clones, roughly 77% were seen once, and the ten largest hold 30% to 40%. Material for sequencing was peripheral blood. These receptors were taken from a man aged 55 to 70 with COVID-19, enrolled during active disease.

The chain combines TRBV7-9 with TRBJ2-7; the D gene is possibly TRBD1 (5 bases). V was shortened by 5 bases and J by 2 bases, with 19 bases between the two germline ends. Looked up from germline, CDR1 is SEHNR and CDR2 is FQNEAQ (reference sequence). This CDR3 spans 16 amino acids. The CDR3: CASSPASGSSAYEQYF. For the CDR3, the DNA is TGTGCCAGCAGCCCAGCCTCAGGGTCCTCAGCCTACGAGCAGTACTTC.

The CDR3: CASSLTGTGRADSYEQYF. DNA of the CDR3: TGTGCCAGCAGCTTAACAGGAACGGGTCGGGCAGACTCCTACGAGCAGTACTTC. The J gene is TRBJ2-7, the V gene TRBV7-9; D might be TRBD1 (5 bases). The CDR3 runs to 18 residues. Per the germline V gene, CDR1 is SEHNR and CDR2 is FQNEAQ (reference sequence). V gave up 2 bases and J gave up 0 bases, with 20 bases separating them.

The chain recombines TRBV19 with TRBJ2-5; D is possibly TRBD2 (6 bases). The CDR3 sequence is 14 residues long. V lost 3 bases and J lost 5, with 13 bases in between. The V gene's germline CDR1 is LNHDA and CDR2 SQIVND (reference sequence). The CDR3 nucleotides read TGTGCCAGTAGTATTGCGGGACGGTCGGAGACCCAGTACTTC. Residues: CASSIAGRSETQYF. Supplemented by reference TRBV19 and TRBJ2-5, the full variable domain reads DGGITQSPKYLFRKEGQNVTLSCEQNLNHDAMYWYRQDPGQGLRLIYYSQIVNDFQKGDIAEGYSVSREKKESFPLTVTSAQKNPTAFYLCASSIAGRSETQYFGPGTRLLVL.

The chain joins TRBV5-1 to TRBJ2-3, with a possible D match to TRBD2 (7 bases). Deletions cut 3 bases from V and 2 bases from J, with 16 bases between. The length of the CDR3 is 16 residues. The germline V gene encodes CDR1 SGHRS and CDR2 YFSETQ. Here the CDR3 reads CASSSLGGGVTDTQYF. The DNA for the CDR3 is TGCGCCAGCAGCTCCCTAGGGGGGGGTGTCACAGATACGCAGTATTTT.

The chain employs TRBV10-3 and TRBJ2-5, with D perhaps TRBD1 (7 bases). Germline CDR1 is ENHRY and CDR2 is SYGVKD. The CDR3 is 16 residues long. V was clipped by 3 bases and J by 5 bases, with 19 bases between them. CDR3: CAISDAGQREEETQYF. Here the CDR3 DNA reads TGTGCCATCAGTGATGCGGGACAGCGAGAAGAGGAGACCCAGTACTTC.

This clone turned up a few times. The CDR3 sequence: CASSRGQNFFYEQFF. CDR3 bases: TGTGCCAGTAGTAGAGGACAGAACTTTTTCTATGAGCAGTTCTTC. The V gene is TRBV19, the J gene TRBJ2-1; D may be TRBD1 (6 bases). Trimming took 4 bases from V and 8 from J, leaving 18 bases between them. The CDR3 extends over 15 amino acids. Germline loops: CDR1 LNHDA, CDR2 SQIVND (reference sequence).

This chain uses TRBV25-1 with TRBJ1-4; TRBD1 matches 7 bases. The junction had 6 bases not matched to a gene; V was cut back by 8 bases and J by 6 bases. The CDR3 extends over 13 amino acids. Germline assignment: CDR1 MGHDK and CDR2 SYGVNS. CDR3 region: CASGGQSHEKLFF. The CDR3 bases are TGTGCCAGCGGGGGACAGTCTCATGAAAAACTGTTTTTT.

The V call is TRBV5-1, the J call TRBJ2-2; 15 bases are a match to TRBD2. The CDR3 has 18 amino acids. Germline V CDR1 and CDR2: SGHRS, YFSETQ. With V trimmed by 0 bases and J by 2 bases, 2 bases remained unmatched. CDR3 sequence: CASSLEGLAGGNTGELFF. The CDR3 region has the DNA TGCGCCAGCAGCTTGGAGGGACTAGCGGGAGGCAACACCGGGGAGCTGTTTTTT.

In nucleotides, the CDR3 is TGTGCCAGCAGTGCCCAGACAGGGGGGGGGCCCCTCCACTTT. The encoded protein is CASSAQTGGGPLHF. This rearrangement joins TRBV25-1 to TRBJ1-6, with 9 bases matching TRBD1. V lost 4 bases to trimming and J lost 13 bases; unmatched junction nucleotides: 8. Germline V gene sequence: CDR1 MGHDK, CDR2 SYGVNS. The CDR3 is 14 amino acids.

The chain uses TRBV5-1 and TRBJ1-1; D unresolved. The germline V gene encodes CDR1 SGHRS and CDR2 YFSETQ. Trimming removed 0 bases at V and 5 bases at J, with 11 bases between. CDR3 length: 14 residues. CDR3 region: CASSLDRVRTEAFF. The CDR3 coding sequence is TGCGCCAGCAGCTTGGATCGGGTGAGGACTGAAGCTTTCTTT.

This clone was observed once. The V call is TRBV7-9, the J call TRBJ2-7; no definite D call. Germline V lookup: CDR1 SEHNR, CDR2 FQNEAQ (reference sequence). The CDR3 loop spans 13 amino acids. Between the trimmed V and J ends, which lost 5 bases and 5 bases, there was a span of 13 bases. For the CDR3, the DNA is TGTGCCAGCAGCCCCCCAGGCACCCACGAGCAGTACTTC. Translating gives CASSPPGTHEQYF.

The chain links TRBV4-1 to TRBJ1-6; D is unresolved. The V end was cut by 2 bases, the J end by 10 bases, with 18 bases between. This CDR3 has 16 amino acids. The germline V gene has CDR1 MGHRA and CDR2 YSYEKL. The CDR3 DNA reads TGCGCCAGCAGCCAATTACAGTTCCCTCGATCCTCACCCCTCCACTTT. The encoded protein is CASSQLQFPRSSPLHF.

The genes are TRBV5-1 and TRBJ2-7; TRBD2 matches 9 bases. CDR3 length: 15 amino acids. Germline V gives CDR1 SGHRS, CDR2 YFSETQ. The V segment lost 4 bases and the J segment 3 bases; nucleotides outside the gene matches: 8. CDR3 amino acids: CASSLGLASNYEQYF. CDR3 in DNA: TGCGCCAGCAGCCTAGGACTAGCGTCAAACTACGAGCAGTACTTC.